These 5 T cell receptor beta chains originate from one sample sequenced in a study of identical twins. TCRdb re-derived calls from the 5' RACE reads in MiXCR, one entry per CDR3 protein. The sample comprises about 660,000 distinct CDR3 sequences, roughly 8% of which are singletons, and roughly 0.97% rests with the top ten. A further study also used this sample, focusing on yellow fever vaccine responses in identical twins.

Sequenced material: PBMCs. The receptors here all came from a woman under 30 in good health.

The J gene is TRBJ2-3, the V gene TRBV5-1, with TRBD2 matching over 10 bases. The CDR3 is 15 amino acids. Looked up from germline, CDR1 is SGHRS and CDR2 is YFSETQ. V shed 2 bases and J 4 bases; nucleotides not matched to a gene: 4. The CDR3 nucleotides are TGCGCCAGCAGCTTTCCAGCGGGGGGGCCAGATACGCAGTATTTT. This translates into CASSFPAGGPDTQYF.

The chain uses TRBV6-1 and TRBJ2-2; 7 nucleotides match TRBD1. The V and J ends lost 4 bases and 1 base, in that order; junction bases with no gene match: 9. Germline-derived CDR1 and CDR2 are MNHNS and SASEGT. The CDR3 is made up of 17 amino acids. The CDR3 DNA reads as TGTGCCAGCAGTGGGAGAAACAGGGGTTGGAACACCGGGGAGCTGTTTTTT. This codes for CASSGRNRGWNTGELFF.

The table lists this clonotype with a few counts. The rearrangement joins TRBV27 to TRBJ2-1, with 8 bases fitting TRBD2. The germline V gene encodes CDR1 MNHEY and CDR2 SMNVEV (reference sequence). The CDR3 length is 16 residues. Trimming at V came to 4 bases and at J to 7 bases, leaving 12 bases not matched to a gene. CDR3 bases: TGTGCCAGCAGTTCCCGGGGTAGCGGGAAGGGTAATGAGCAGTTCTTC. It yields the protein CASSSRGSGKGNEQFF.

V gene TRBV7-9 combines with J gene TRBJ2-2; no clear D gene. The V end lost 2 bases, the J end lost 4 bases, and 8 bases lay between the germline ends. Germline CDR1 SEHNR, CDR2 FQNEAQ (reference sequence). The CDR3 covers 14 residues. CDR3 nucleotides: TGTGCCAGCAGCTTAAAAGTACTCACCGGGGAGCTGTTTTTT. It specifies CASSLKVLTGELFF.

This chain uses TRBV5-1 with TRBJ2-2, with D possibly TRBD1 on 6 matching bases. The CDR3 has 14 amino acids. The germline gives CDR1 SGHRS, CDR2 YFSETQ. Trimming removed 6 bases from V and 8 bases from J, with 17 bases in between. Written as DNA, the CDR3 is TGCGCCAGCACCGTTAGCCAGGGGCCGGGGGAGCTGTTTTTT. This sequence encodes CASTVSQGPGELFF.